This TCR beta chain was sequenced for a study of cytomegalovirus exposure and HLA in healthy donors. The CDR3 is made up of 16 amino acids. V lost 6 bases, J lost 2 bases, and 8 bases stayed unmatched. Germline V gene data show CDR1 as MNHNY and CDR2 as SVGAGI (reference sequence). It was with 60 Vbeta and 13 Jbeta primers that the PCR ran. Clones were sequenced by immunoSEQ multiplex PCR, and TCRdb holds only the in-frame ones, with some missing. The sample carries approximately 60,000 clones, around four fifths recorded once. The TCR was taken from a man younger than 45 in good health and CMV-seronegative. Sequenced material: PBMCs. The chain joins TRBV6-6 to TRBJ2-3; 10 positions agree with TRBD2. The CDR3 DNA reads TGTGCCAGCAGAATCATAGCGGGAGGCCACACAGATACGCAGTATTTT. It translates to CASRIIAGGHTDTQYF.